The 5 T cell receptor beta chains below all came from one sample that was sequenced in a study of cytotoxic CD8 clonotypes in ibrutinib-treated CLL. Using immunoSEQ multiplex PCR, the repertoire was profiled, and TCRdb retains in-frame clones only, with some absent. The repertoire holds hundreds of thousands of clones, with over 60% as singletons. The sample here was PBMCs, taken after 36 months of ibrutinib treatment. These receptors originate from a human donor with chronic lymphocytic leukemia.

This sequence joins TRBV5-4 and TRBJ2-4, with 9 bases matching TRBD2. Per germline, CDR1 SGHNT and CDR2 YYREEE (reference sequence). This CDR3 spans 17 amino acids. The V gene end was trimmed by 4 bases and the J gene end by 2 bases; junction bases not matched to a gene: 10. CDR3 DNA sequence: TGTGCCAGCAGCGCGGGGACTAGCTATTTGACCAAAAACATTCAGTACTTC. It codes for CASSAGTSYLTKNIQYF.

The sample holds one count of this clone. The chain recombines TRBV27 with TRBJ2-3, with 10 bases aligning to TRBD2. The CDR3 sequence is 16 residues long. With V trimmed by 8 bases and J by 2 bases, 10 bases remained unmatched. Germline CDR1 reads MNHEY; CDR2 reads SMNVEV (reference sequence). The CDR3 protein is CASGRPSGSLTDTQYF. The DNA of the CDR3 is TGTGCCAGCGGCCGACCTAGCGGGAGCCTCACAGATACGCAGTATTTT.

The V call is TRBV27, the J call TRBJ2-5; D is ambiguous. CDR1 and CDR2 (germline): MNHEY, SMNVEV (reference sequence). The CDR3 sequence is 11 residues long. The V end lost 4 bases, the J end lost 7 bases, and 7 bases lay between the germline ends. This CDR3 is CASSSWGTQYF. Written as DNA, the CDR3 is TGTGCCAGCAGTTCTTGGGGGACCCAGTACTTC.

The chain recombines TRBV27 with TRBJ1-4; D gene ambiguous. V was shortened by 6 bases and J by 5 bases, with 13 bases between the two germline ends. CDR1 MNHEY and CDR2 SMNVEV come from the germline V gene (reference sequence). This CDR3 has 14 amino acids. CDR3 in DNA: TGTGCCAGCAGCCCCATCCTCCGGAATGAAAAACTGTTTTTT. Residues: CASSPILRNEKLFF. Complete variable domain (other parts from reference TRBV27 and TRBJ1-4): EAQVTQNPRYLITVTGKKLTVTCSQNMNHEYMSWYRQDPGLGLRQIYYSMNVEVTDKGDVPEGYKVSRKEKRNFPLILESPSPNQTSLYFCASSPILRNEKLFFGSGTQLSVL.

This clone is a singleton in its sample. The V call is TRBV5-8, the J call TRBJ1-1, with 7 positions matching TRBD1. The CDR3 runs to 14 residues. V trimming: 0 bases; J trimming: 4 bases; junction bases outside the gene matches: 3. The germline CDR1 and CDR2 sequences are SGHTS and YDEGEE. This CDR3 is CASSLGQGGTEAFF. The DNA of the CDR3 is TGTGCCAGCAGCTTGGGGCAGGGGGGCACTGAAGCTTTCTTT.